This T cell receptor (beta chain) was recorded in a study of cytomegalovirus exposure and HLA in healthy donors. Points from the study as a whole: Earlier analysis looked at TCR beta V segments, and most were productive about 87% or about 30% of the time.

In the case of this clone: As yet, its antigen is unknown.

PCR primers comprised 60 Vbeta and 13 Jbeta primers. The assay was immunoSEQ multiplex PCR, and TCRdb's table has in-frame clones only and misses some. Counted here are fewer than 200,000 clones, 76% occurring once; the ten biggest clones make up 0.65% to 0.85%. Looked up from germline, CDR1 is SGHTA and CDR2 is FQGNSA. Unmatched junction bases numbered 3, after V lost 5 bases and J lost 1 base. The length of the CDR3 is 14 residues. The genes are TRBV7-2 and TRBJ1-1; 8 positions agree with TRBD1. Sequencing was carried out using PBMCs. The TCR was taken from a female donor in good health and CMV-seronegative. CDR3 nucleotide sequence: TGTGCCAGCAGCGAGACAGGGGCGAACACTGAAGCTTTCTTT. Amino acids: CASSETGANTEAFF. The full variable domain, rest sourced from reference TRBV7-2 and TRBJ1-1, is GAGVSQSPSNKVTEKGKDVELRCDPISGHTALYWYRQSLGQGLEFLIYFQGNSAPDKSGLPSDRFSAERTGGSVSTLTIQRTQQEDSAVYLCASSETGANTEAFFGQGTRLTVV.